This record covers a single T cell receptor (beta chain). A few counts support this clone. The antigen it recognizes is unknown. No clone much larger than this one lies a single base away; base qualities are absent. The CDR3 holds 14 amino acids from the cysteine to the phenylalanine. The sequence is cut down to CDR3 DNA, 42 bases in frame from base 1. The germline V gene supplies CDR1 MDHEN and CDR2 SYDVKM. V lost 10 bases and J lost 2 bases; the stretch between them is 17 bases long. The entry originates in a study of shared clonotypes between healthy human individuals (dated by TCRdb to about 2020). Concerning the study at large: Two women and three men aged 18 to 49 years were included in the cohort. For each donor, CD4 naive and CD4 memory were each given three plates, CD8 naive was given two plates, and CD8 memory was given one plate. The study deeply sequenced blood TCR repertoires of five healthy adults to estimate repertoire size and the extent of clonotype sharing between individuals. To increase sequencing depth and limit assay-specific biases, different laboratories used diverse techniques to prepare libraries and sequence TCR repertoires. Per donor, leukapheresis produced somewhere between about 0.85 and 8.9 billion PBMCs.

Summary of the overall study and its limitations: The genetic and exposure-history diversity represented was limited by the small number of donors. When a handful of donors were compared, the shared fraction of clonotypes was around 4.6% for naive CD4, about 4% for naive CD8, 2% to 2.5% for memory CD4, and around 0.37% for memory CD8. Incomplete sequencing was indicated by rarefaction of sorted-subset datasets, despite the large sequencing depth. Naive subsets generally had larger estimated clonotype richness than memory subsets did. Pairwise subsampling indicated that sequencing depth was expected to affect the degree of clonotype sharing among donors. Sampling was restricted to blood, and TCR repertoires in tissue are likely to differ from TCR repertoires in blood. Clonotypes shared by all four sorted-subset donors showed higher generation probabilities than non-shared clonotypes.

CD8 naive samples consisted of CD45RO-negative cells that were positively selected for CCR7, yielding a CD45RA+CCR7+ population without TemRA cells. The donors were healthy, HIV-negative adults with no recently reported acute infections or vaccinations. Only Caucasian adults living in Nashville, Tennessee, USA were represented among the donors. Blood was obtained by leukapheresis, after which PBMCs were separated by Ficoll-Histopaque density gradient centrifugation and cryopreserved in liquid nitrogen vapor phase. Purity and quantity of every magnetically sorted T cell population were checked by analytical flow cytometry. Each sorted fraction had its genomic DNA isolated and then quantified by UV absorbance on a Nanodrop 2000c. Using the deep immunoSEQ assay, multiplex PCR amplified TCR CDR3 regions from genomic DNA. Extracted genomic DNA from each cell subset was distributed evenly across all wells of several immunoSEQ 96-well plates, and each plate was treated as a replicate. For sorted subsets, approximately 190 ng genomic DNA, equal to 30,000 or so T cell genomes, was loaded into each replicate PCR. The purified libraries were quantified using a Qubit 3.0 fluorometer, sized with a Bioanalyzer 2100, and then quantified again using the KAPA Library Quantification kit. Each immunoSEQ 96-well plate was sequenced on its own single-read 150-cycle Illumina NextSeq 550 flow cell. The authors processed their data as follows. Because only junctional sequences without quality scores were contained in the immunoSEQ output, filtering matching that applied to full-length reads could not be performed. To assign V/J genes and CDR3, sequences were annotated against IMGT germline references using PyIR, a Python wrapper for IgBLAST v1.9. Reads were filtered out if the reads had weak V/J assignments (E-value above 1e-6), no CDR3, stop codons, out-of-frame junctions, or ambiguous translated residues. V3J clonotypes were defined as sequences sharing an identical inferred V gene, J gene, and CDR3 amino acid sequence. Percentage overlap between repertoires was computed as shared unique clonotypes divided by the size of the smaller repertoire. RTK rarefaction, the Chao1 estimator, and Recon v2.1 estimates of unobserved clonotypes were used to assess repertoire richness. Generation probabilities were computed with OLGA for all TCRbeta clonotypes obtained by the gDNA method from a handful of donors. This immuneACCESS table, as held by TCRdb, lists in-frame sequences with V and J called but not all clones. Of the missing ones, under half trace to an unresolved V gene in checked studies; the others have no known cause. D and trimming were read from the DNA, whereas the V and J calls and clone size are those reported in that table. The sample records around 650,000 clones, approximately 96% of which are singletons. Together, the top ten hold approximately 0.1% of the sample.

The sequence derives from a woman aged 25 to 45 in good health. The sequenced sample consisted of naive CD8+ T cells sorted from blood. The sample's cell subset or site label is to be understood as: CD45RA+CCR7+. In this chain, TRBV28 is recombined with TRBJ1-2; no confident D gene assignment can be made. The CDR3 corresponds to CAITGRSQNYGYTF. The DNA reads TGTGCCATCACCGGCCGGTCGCAGAACTATGGCTACACCTTC.